The 11 T cell receptor beta chains presented below share a single source sample, sequenced in a study of shared clonotypes between healthy human individuals. Sequenced by immunoSEQ multiplex PCR; TCRdb stores in-frame clones only, minus some. The sample carries about 680,000 clones, 55% to 75% recorded once. The sample consisted of memory CD4+ T cells sorted from blood. Sample subset: CD45RA-negative fraction. All receptors derive from a woman in her 30s in good health.

This chain links TRBV5-3 with TRBJ2-7, with D maybe TRBD2 (5 bases). TRBV5-3 is marked as an open reading frame, function uncertain. Trimming removed 5 bases at V and 3 bases at J, with 18 bases between. The CDR3 covers 15 residues. CDR3 in amino acids: CARSVKPRGLYEQYF. Here the CDR3 DNA reads TGTGCCAGAAGTGTCAAGCCGCGCGGACTCTACGAGCAGTACTTC.

The gene calls are TRBV4-2 and TRBJ1-2, with D perhaps matching TRBD1 (5 bases). This CDR3 comprises 14 residues. CDR1 and CDR2 (germline): LGHNA, YNFKEQ. Trimming removed 5 bases at V and 2 bases at J, with 12 bases between. CDR3 in amino acids: CASSLADRNYGYTF. CDR3 in DNA: TGTGCCAGCAGCTTGGCAGACAGAAACTATGGCTACACCTTC.

A remark on this clone: In the same sample, other DNA sequences code for this CDR3. The chain uses TRBV20-1 and TRBJ2-7, with D maybe TRBD1 (6 bases). Deletions cut 6 bases from V and 3 bases from J, with 9 bases between. The CDR3 covers 11 residues. Germline assignment: CDR1 DFQATT and CDR2 SNEGSKA (reference sequence). For the CDR3, the DNA is TGCAGTGCACGACAGGTCTACGAGCAGTACTTC. Its protein is CSARQVYEQYF.

The chain couples TRBV27 to TRBJ2-4; either TRBD1 or TRBD2 may supply D (5 bases each). The CDR3 extends over 11 amino acids. V was trimmed by 8 bases and J by 11 bases, leaving 13 bases between them. Germline V gene lookup returns CDR1 MNHEY and CDR2 SMNVEV (reference sequence). CDR3 DNA sequence: TGTGCCAGCGGGCGCCAGGGAGTTCAGTACTTC. This gives the protein CASGRQGVQYF.

As DNA, the CDR3 is TGTGCCAGTAGTAGACAGACACGGATGAACACTGAAGCTTTCTTT. It encodes CASSRQTRMNTEAFF. The V and J genes are TRBV19 and TRBJ1-1, with D tentatively TRBD1 (5 bases). Looked up from germline, CDR1 is LNHDA and CDR2 is SQIVND (reference sequence). V shed 4 bases and J shed 0 bases, with 12 bases lying between them. CDR3 length equals 15 residues. Variable domain in full (rest from reference TRBV19 and TRBJ1-1): DGGITQSPKYLFRKEGQNVTLSCEQNLNHDAMYWYRQDPGQGLRLIYYSQIVNDFQKGDIAEGYSVSREKKESFPLTVTSAQKNPTAFYLCASSRQTRMNTEAFFGQGTRLTVV.

For the CDR3, the DNA is TGTGCCAGCTCGCCCGGGACACGGGTCGTGCAGCCCCAGCATTTT. Translation: CASSPGTRVVQPQHF. The rearrangement uses TRBV18 and TRBJ1-5, with D possibly matching TRBD1 (6 bases). The V end was cut by 6 bases, the J end by 7 bases, with 19 bases between. Germline values: CDR1 KGHSH, CDR2 LQKENI. This CDR3 comprises 15 residues.

This clone was counted between two and nine times. The gene calls are TRBV7-2 and TRBJ2-1; the match to TRBD1 covers 7 bases. The J segment lost 6 bases and the V segment lost 5 bases, leaving 4 bases of the junction unmatched. CDR1 SGHTA and CDR2 FQGNSA come from the germline V gene. This CDR3 is built from 13 residues. The CDR3 DNA reads TGTGCCAGCAGCCTCGACAGGGTCAATGAGCAGTTCTTC. Translation gives CASSLDRVNEQFF.

The V call is TRBV7-2, the J call TRBJ2-7; D unclear. Germline V CDR1 and CDR2: SGHTA, FQGNSA. The CDR3 extends over 12 amino acids. V was clipped by 5 bases and J by 3 bases, with 8 bases between them. CDR3 loop: CASSPPFYEQYF. CDR3 sequence (DNA): TGTGCCAGCAGCCCGCCTTTCTACGAGCAGTACTTC.

This clone was counted once. J is TRBJ2-1 and V is TRBV6-6; 7 bases fit TRBD1. This CDR3 region has 14 residues. Trimming took 4 bases from V and 6 from J; bases not matched to a gene: 6. CDR1 and CDR2 from the germline V gene are MNHNY and SVGAGI (reference sequence). CDR3 in DNA: TGTGCCAGCAGTTTCACGACAGGGACCAATGAGCAGTTCTTC. Residues: CASSFTTGTNEQFF.

This clone showed up just a few times. The CDR3 nucleotides are TGCAGTGCCAGGGAACCCTATGGCTACACCTTC. Protein sequence: CSAREPYGYTF. V and J are TRBV20-1 and TRBJ1-2, with a possible D match to TRBD1 (5 bases). In germline, CDR1 is DFQATT, CDR2 SNEGSKA (reference sequence). V was shortened by 6 bases and J by 4 bases, with 9 bases between the two germline ends. The CDR3 is made up of 11 amino acids.

The J gene is TRBJ1-5, the V gene TRBV6-4; D gene ambiguous. The CDR3 runs to 13 residues. CDR1 and CDR2 from the germline V gene are MRHNA and SNTAGT. The V end was cut by 5 bases, the J end by 4 bases, with 9 bases between. Here the CDR3 reads CASSYGQNQPQHF. The DNA for the CDR3 is TGTGCCAGCAGTTACGGGCAGAATCAGCCCCAGCATTTT.